This T cell receptor beta chain was retrieved from a study of blood T cell repertoires in COVID-19. The J segment lost 3 bases and the V segment lost 4 bases, leaving 5 bases of the junction unmatched. The CDR3 contains 14 residues. Per the germline V gene, CDR1 is SGDLS and CDR2 is YYNGEE. Clones were read by immunoSEQ multiplex PCR, and TCRdb kept only the in-frame ones, dropping some. The sample records hundreds of thousands of clones, roughly 90% being singletons. This sequence originates from a woman aged 25 to 39 with COVID-19, enrolled during active disease. The chain combines TRBV9 with TRBJ2-5; 8 nucleotides align to TRBD2. The material sequenced was peripheral blood. CDR3 sequence reads: CASSPRGGEETQYF. Written as DNA, the CDR3 is TGTGCCAGCAGCCCCCGGGGGGGGGAAGAGACCCAGTACTTC.